The source of this TCR beta chain is a study of blood T cell repertoires in COVID-19. Study information: Both acute and convalescent COVID-19 samples were obtained from the United States, Italy and Spain. Sources were T cells, B-cell-depleted T cells, or PBMCs; the material itself was cDNA or gDNA.

As originally analysed: Reference gene primer amplification gave estimated nucleated cell counts. Here immunoSEQ multiplex PCR was the method, and the copy in TCRdb shows in-frame clones only, minus some. The DNA was the basis for D and trimming; V, J and clone size are from that table. The sample comprises 78,000 or so clones, around four fifths of which are singletons, and around 9.7% rests with the top ten. Sequenced: peripheral blood. The sequence derives from a human donor in a cohort sampled during active COVID-19.

This CDR3 reads CASTPGTGGRAGELFF. The CDR3 region has the DNA TGTGCCAGCACCCCCGGGACAGGGGGTAGGGCCGGGGAGCTGTTTTTT. V is TRBV28 and J is TRBJ2-2, with TRBD1 matching 11 bases. Unmatched junction bases numbered 10, after V lost 7 bases and J lost 6 bases. The CDR3 runs 16 residues. Germline CDR1 reads MDHEN; CDR2 reads SYDVKM.